Below, 24 T cell receptor beta chains from the same sample are listed, as sequenced in a study of monozygotic twins with inflammatory bowel disease. TCRdb reanalyzed the 5' RACE reads and collapses them to one entry per CDR3 protein, without DNA. Its clone listing holds nearly 450,000 distinct CDR3 sequences. The sample taken for sequencing was blood. These receptors came from a human donor with ulcerative colitis or Crohn's disease, or a healthy co-twin of an affected twin (not recorded which).

J is TRBJ2-1 and V is TRBV2; the D call of TRBD1 rests on TCRdb alone, since no DNA is present to check it. The CDR3 length is 15 residues. Per the germline V gene, CDR1 is SNHLY and CDR2 is FYNNEI. This chain's CDR3 is CASKEDRVVSGEQFF.

The chain couples TRBV10-3 to TRBJ1-1. CDR1 ENHRY and CDR2 SYGVKD come from the germline V gene. This CDR3 contains 11 residues. The CDR3 protein is CTIRRDTEAFF.

The chain combines TRBV2 with TRBJ1-1; the D call from TCRdb, TRBD1, cannot be confirmed without DNA. The CDR3 loop spans 12 amino acids. Germline CDR1 SNHLY, CDR2 FYNNEI. The CDR3 reads CATLGGRTEAFF. Full variable domain (remainder filled in from reference TRBV2 and TRBJ1-1): EPEVTQTPSHQVTQMGQEVILRCVPISNHLYFYWYRQILGQKVEFLVSFYNNEISEKSEIFDDQFSVERPDGSNFTLKIRSTKLEDSAMYFCATLGGRTEAFFGQGTRLTVV.

This chain uses TRBV5-6 with TRBJ2-7; without DNA, the TCRdb call of TRBD1 cannot be checked. The CDR3 spans 15 residues. Germline V gene sequence: CDR1 SGHDT, CDR2 YYEEEE. This CDR3 reads CASSSRGPLSYEQYF.

The chain has TRBV27 and TRBJ2-5; TCRdb calls TRBD1, which cannot be checked without DNA. Germline CDR1 MNHEY, CDR2 SMNVEV (reference sequence). CDR3 size: 15 residues. The CDR3 sequence is CASSRQGMYQETQYF.

V is TRBV5-5 and J is TRBJ2-1; TCRdb reports TRBD2, a call that lacks DNA to check it against. The V gene's germline CDR1 is SGHKS and CDR2 YYEKEE (reference sequence). The CDR3 extends over 15 amino acids. CDR3 loop: CASSLSGQAYNEQFF.

The chain has TRBV5-4 and TRBJ2-2; TCRdb lists TRBD2, though no DNA is available to test this call. Per the germline V gene, CDR1 is SGHNT and CDR2 is YYREEE (reference sequence). There are 14 residues in the CDR3. This CDR3 is CASSSEGLAGELFF.

This rearrangement joins TRBV5-1 to TRBJ2-1; the D call from TCRdb, TRBD1, cannot be confirmed without DNA. Germline V gene lookup returns CDR1 SGHRS and CDR2 YFSETQ. CDR3 length: 17 amino acids. CDR3 in amino acids: CASSLVGGIPGMIEQFF.

V and J are TRBV6-2 or TRBV6-3 and TRBJ2-3. CDR1 is MNHEY and CDR2 is SVGEGT in the germline V gene. The CDR3 contains 14 residues. This CDR3 reads CASMPFGSADTQYF.

The genes are TRBV20-1 and TRBJ2-1; TCRdb returns TRBD2, unconfirmable since there is no DNA. CDR3 length equals 15 residues. Germline CDR1 DFQATT, CDR2 SNEGSKA (reference sequence). The CDR3 loop is CSAQLAGGQGNEQFF.

The V gene is TRBV10-3, the J gene TRBJ2-5; TCRdb's D call, TRBD2, is unchecked because there is no DNA. The CDR3 is 15 amino acids. Germline assignment: CDR1 ENHRY and CDR2 SYGVKD. The chain's CDR3 is CAISDAGGKQETQYF.

CDR3 in amino acids: CASSLMDPSSGANVLTF. The chain is built from TRBV7-7 and TRBJ2-6. Germline CDR1 reads SSHAT; CDR2 reads FNYEAQ (reference sequence). This CDR3 has 17 residues.

The chain carries TRBV20-1 and TRBJ2-3; TCRdb designates TRBD1, a call that cannot be tested without DNA. The CDR3 loop spans 14 amino acids. Germline CDR1 DFQATT, CDR2 SNEGSKA (reference sequence). The CDR3 here is CSAPGTGPPDTQYF.

This rearrangement joins TRBV6-5 to TRBJ2-7; TCRdb returns TRBD1, unconfirmable since there is no DNA. This CDR3 is built from 13 residues. Looked up from germline, CDR1 is MNHEY and CDR2 is SVGAGI. The CDR3 sequence is CASSTPGSREQYF.

This chain uses TRBV7-2 with TRBJ2-3; TCRdb's D call of TRBD1 is untestable without DNA. This CDR3 contains 16 residues. The V gene's germline CDR1 is SGHTA and CDR2 FQGNSA. The CDR3 is CASSSLQAGGTDTQYF.

The V and J genes are TRBV29-1 and TRBJ1-1. CDR3 length: 14 amino acids. Germline V CDR1 and CDR2: SQVTM, ANQGSEA. CDR3 protein: CSVAGRDSNTEAFF.

The chain couples TRBV29-1 to TRBJ2-5; the D gene TCRdb calls, TRBD1, cannot be checked with no DNA. From germline, CDR1 is SQVTM and CDR2 ANQGSEA. The CDR3 loop spans 14 amino acids. The CDR3 sequence is CSVLGQGLGETQYF.

V and J are TRBV7-9 and TRBJ2-7; the D call of TRBD2 rests on TCRdb alone, since no DNA is present to check it. There are 17 residues in the CDR3. The germline CDR1 and CDR2 sequences are SEHNR and FQNEAQ (reference sequence). The CDR3 region is CASSLGLAGIGSYEQYF.

This chain uses TRBV12-3 or TRBV12-4 with TRBJ1-2. The CDR3 length is 12 residues. The CDR3 here is CASSLEKYGYTF.

J is TRBJ2-7 and V is TRBV6-6. Looked up from germline, CDR1 is MNHNY and CDR2 is SVGAGI (reference sequence). The CDR3 totals 11 residues. CDR3 sequence: CASIKLGEQYF.

The J gene is TRBJ2-3, the V gene TRBV10-3; the D gene TCRdb calls, TRBD2, cannot be checked with no DNA. Germline V gene data show CDR1 as ENHRY and CDR2 as SYGVKD. The CDR3 is made up of 16 amino acids. CDR3: CATSAIAGDPTDTQYF.

This sequence joins TRBV5-1 and TRBJ1-2; the D call from TCRdb, TRBD1, cannot be confirmed without DNA. CDR1 and CDR2 from the germline V gene are SGHRS and YFSETQ. This CDR3 has 15 amino acids. CDR3: CASSVGTGVMRGYTF.

The gene calls are TRBV10-3 and TRBJ2-3; TCRdb calls TRBD2, which cannot be checked without DNA. Germline V gene data show CDR1 as ENHRY and CDR2 as SYGVKD. This CDR3 contains 15 residues. CDR3 amino acids: CAISSSGVSTDTQYF.

The J gene is TRBJ2-4, the V gene TRBV20-1; TCRdb's D gene call, TRBD2, goes unchecked for lack of DNA. CDR1 and CDR2 (germline): DFQATT, SNEGSKA (reference sequence). The CDR3 totals 15 residues. CDR3: CSARGTFGESNIQYF.